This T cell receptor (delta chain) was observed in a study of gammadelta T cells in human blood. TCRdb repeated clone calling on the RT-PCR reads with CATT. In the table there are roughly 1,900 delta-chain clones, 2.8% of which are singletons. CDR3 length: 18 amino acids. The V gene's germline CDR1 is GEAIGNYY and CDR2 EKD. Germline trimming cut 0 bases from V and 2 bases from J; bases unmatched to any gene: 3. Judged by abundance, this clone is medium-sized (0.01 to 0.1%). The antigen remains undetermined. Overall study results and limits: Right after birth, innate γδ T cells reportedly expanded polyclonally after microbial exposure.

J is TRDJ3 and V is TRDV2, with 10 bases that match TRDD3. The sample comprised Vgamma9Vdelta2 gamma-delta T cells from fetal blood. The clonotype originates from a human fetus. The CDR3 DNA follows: TGTGCCTGTGACACCGTGGGGGATACCACCTGGGACACCCGACAGATGTTTTTC. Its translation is CACDTVGDTTWDTRQMFF.